This is a list of T cell receptor beta chains from one sample in a study of cytomegalovirus exposure and HLA in healthy donors. Data came from immunoSEQ multiplex PCR; TCRdb stores just in-frame clones and leaves some out. Among some 350,000 clones listed, roughly 90% were seen once. Input material: PBMCs. The receptors come from a woman aged 30 to 39 in good health and CMV-seropositive. Each CDR3 is given without its conserved first and last residue. Size is stated for part of the rows, as once, few or many counts, or as a class when the clone is expanded.

13 TRBJ2-3 NA TRBV29-1 SVHPRDYSTDTQY
14 TRBJ2-5 NA TRBV5-1 ASSLAGARVGETQY
11 TRBJ1-2 NA TRBV7-9 ASSPGGPYGYT
17 TRBJ2-7 NA TRBV7-9 ASSLWNSRQPKKVNEQY
15 TRBJ2-2 once TRBV27 ASSLYPLRSNTGELF
16 TRBJ2-1 NA TRBV5-4 ASSFKGSVTISYNEQF
12 TRBJ2-5 NA TRBV9 ASSPTGRVETQY
13 TRBJ2-7 NA TRBV29-1 SVQTSGGALGEQY
11 TRBJ1-2 NA TRBV12-5 ASGPDINYGYT
12 TRBJ1-5 NA TRBV7-6 ASSLGQPYQPQH